These 14 T cell receptor beta chains were all obtained from the same sample, sequenced in a study of blood T cell repertoires in COVID-19. The table came from immunoSEQ multiplex PCR; TCRdb's copy has only in-frame clones and leaves some out. The table shows about 130,000 clones, with about 83% occurring only once. Sequenced: peripheral blood. Receptors were obtained from a human donor in a cohort sampled during active COVID-19.

This chain connects TRBV21-1 to TRBJ2-4; no check of the table's D call, TRBD1, against the DNA was made. TRBV21-1 counts as a pseudogene. The CDR3 consists of 13 residues. The CDR3: CASSNDQGNIQYF. CDR3 in DNA: TGTGCCAGCAGCAACGACCAGGGGAACATTCAGTACTTC.

The chain carries TRBV10-1 and TRBJ2-7, with TRBD2 matching over 10 bases. Germline trimming cut 4 bases from V and 6 bases from J; bases unmatched to any gene: 6. The germline CDR1 and CDR2 sequences are WNHNN and SYGVQD (reference sequence). This CDR3 region has 14 residues. CDR3 bases: TGCGCCAGCAGTGGGCTAGCGGGAGCCGGCGAGCAGTACTTC. Amino acid sequence: CASSGLAGAGEQYF.

This chain connects TRBV2 to TRBJ2-1, with a possible D match to TRBD1 (5 bases). Looked up from germline, CDR1 is SNHLY and CDR2 is FYNNEI. V lost 7 bases and J 2 bases, leaving 15 bases between the germline ends. The CDR3 spans 15 residues. This chain's CDR3 is CASNQLVTAYNEQFF. CDR3 bases: TGTGCCAGCAATCAGCTCGTGACAGCCTACAATGAGCAGTTCTTC.

The chain joins TRBV5-1 to TRBJ2-1; TRBD2 matches at 9 bases. The V gene's germline CDR1 is SGHRS and CDR2 YFSETQ. V lost 4 bases and J lost 2; bases outside the gene matches: 7. This CDR3 has 16 residues. The CDR3 region has the DNA TGCGCCAGCAGCGGCCGTCCTAGCGGGGCCTACAATGAGCAGTTCTTC. Its protein is CASSGRPSGAYNEQFF.

This chain joins TRBV14 and TRBJ2-2, with TRBD2 matching 12 bases. CDR1 SGHDN and CDR2 FVKESK come from the germline V gene. The V gene end was trimmed by 4 bases and the J gene end by 8 bases; junction bases not matched to a gene: 11. This CDR3 has 17 residues. The CDR3 protein is CASSLVSGLAGKGELFF. DNA of the CDR3: TGTGCCAGCAGCCTAGTTTCCGGACTAGCGGGGAAGGGGGAGCTGTTTTTT.

The rearrangement uses TRBV18 and TRBJ2-5; 12 bases agree with TRBD2. Germline CDR1 KGHSH, CDR2 LQKENI. The CDR3 covers 14 residues. V was pared by 6 bases and J by 4 bases, with 3 bases of the junction left unmatched. CDR3 bases: TGTGCCAGCTCGCAGGGACTAGCGGGAGAGACCCAGTACTTC. Residues: CASSQGLAGETQYF.

The rearrangement uses TRBV14 and TRBJ1-2; no clear D. Germline V CDR1 and CDR2: SGHDN, FVKESK. The CDR3 sequence is 16 residues long. V was cut by 0 bases and J by 1 base, with 12 bases left in between. The CDR3 nucleotides read TGTGCCAGCAGCCAAGAGGGCTTCCCGGTTAACTATGGCTACACCTTC. This encodes CASSQEGFPVNYGYTF.

This chain connects TRBV10-2 to TRBJ1-1, with 10 bases fitting TRBD1. The germline V gene encodes CDR1 WSHSY and CDR2 SAAADI. Trimming took 6 bases from V and 4 from J; bases not matched to a gene: 2. The CDR3 runs 13 residues. The DNA for the CDR3 is TGCGCCAGCAGGGGACAGGGGTTCACTGAAGCTTTCTTT. It encodes CASRGQGFTEAFF.

This clone has only a few counts. The chain combines TRBV28 with TRBJ1-2; TRBD1 might be the D (6 bases). The CDR3 is 14 amino acids. Germline assignment: CDR1 MDHEN and CDR2 SYDVKM. Deletions cut 3 bases from V and 4 bases from J, with 12 bases between. CDR3 nucleotide sequence: TGTGCCAGCAGTTTTCTAGGACAGCTCTATGGCTACACCTTC. Protein product: CASSFLGQLYGYTF.

The chain uses TRBV4-1 and TRBJ2-3, with 8 bases matching TRBD2. The germline gives CDR1 MGHRA, CDR2 YSYEKL. This CDR3 comprises 16 residues. V dropped 2 bases and J dropped 1; count of bases not matched to a gene: 5. CDR3 bases: TGCGCCAGCAGCCAAAAAAACGGGAGGGGCACAGATACGCAGTATTTT. Translated: CASSQKNGRGTDTQYF.

The rearrangement joins TRBV4-3 to TRBJ2-1, with TRBD2 identical over 12 bases. This CDR3 is built from 17 residues. Per the germline V gene, CDR1 is LGHNA and CDR2 is YSLEER. The ends lost 4 bases at V and 9 bases at J; junction bases unmatched: 13. The CDR3 loop reads CASSPRLRTSGNIEQFF. The CDR3 DNA is TGCGCCAGCAGCCCGCGCCTCAGGACTAGCGGGAACATTGAGCAGTTCTTC.

The rearrangement links TRBV6-2 or TRBV6-3 to TRBJ2-3; tentative D call: TRBD2 (5 bases). V was clipped by 5 bases and J by 2 bases, with 8 bases between them. Germline assignment: CDR1 MNHEY and CDR2 SVGEGT. The CDR3 totals 13 residues. The CDR3 spells CASSTRDTDTQYF. CDR3 sequence (DNA): TGTGCCAGCAGTACCCGGGACACAGATACGCAGTATTTT.

The chain carries TRBV3-1 (or the pseudogene TRBV3-2) and TRBJ1-5; D remains unclear. The V gene lost 4 bases and the J gene lost 4 bases, with 8 bases spanning the gap. CDR1 and CDR2 (germline): LGHDT, YNNKEL (reference sequence). The CDR3 spans 13 residues. DNA for the CDR3: TGTGCCAGCAGCCGGGGAGATAATCAGCCCCAGCATTTT. Amino acid sequence: CASSRGDNQPQHF.

The V and J genes are TRBV7-9 and TRBJ1-3; 10 nucleotides agree with TRBD1. J was trimmed by 0 bases and V by 1 base; bases with no gene match: 6. The CDR3 loop spans 18 amino acids. Looked up from germline, CDR1 is SEHNR and CDR2 is FQNEAQ (reference sequence). The CDR3 reads CASSLGVGTGASGNTIYF. CDR3 nucleotides: TGTGCCAGCAGCTTAGGGGTAGGGACAGGGGCCTCTGGAAACACCATATATTTT.